This TCR beta chain came from a study of blood T cell repertoires in COVID-19. Study background: Sites in the United States, Italy and Spain provided acute and convalescent COVID-19 samples.

As originally analysed: Reference gene primer amplification gave estimated nucleated cell counts. The assay was immunoSEQ multiplex PCR, and TCRdb's table has in-frame clones only and misses some. From that table come the V and J calls and clone size; the DNA was used to work out D and trimming. The repertoire holds 140,000 to 150,000 clones, with 70% to 90% as singletons. Living in 24 US areas, the participants were between roughly 18 and 89 years of age. Grouping used clinical history reported by participants in a survey and questionnaire. The trim removed 2 bases at V and 10 bases at J, leaving 2 bases unmatched. The CDR3 consists of 13 residues.

The gene calls are TRBV12-3 or TRBV12-4 and TRBJ1-6; 7 positions agree with TRBD1. Sequenced: PBMCs or T cells enriched from blood (not recorded which). This TCR was sampled from a man aged 45-60 years who had recovered from COVID-19. CDR3 coding DNA: TGTGCCAGCAGTTTATCGACAGGGTCACCCCTCCACTTT. This codes for CASSLSTGSPLHF.